The present entry profiles one TCR beta chain with its context. Looked up from germline, CDR1 is MNHNS and CDR2 is SASEGT. V gave up 2 bases and J gave up 3 bases, with 10 bases separating them. The CDR3 is 14 amino acids. These data come from a study of blood T cell repertoires in COVID-19. Method: immunoSEQ multiplex PCR; TCRdb's copy keeps in-frame clones and lacks some. Of 50,000 to 80,000 clones in the sample, roughly 91% were seen once. The chain couples TRBV6-1 to TRBJ1-2; maybe TRBD1 (5 bases). The receptor was derived from a woman aged 40 to 55 who had recovered from COVID-19. Sequenced material: PBMCs or T cells enriched from blood (not recorded which). The CDR3 region is CASSETWGDYGYTF. The CDR3 nucleotides are TGTGCCAGCAGTGAAACCTGGGGGGACTATGGCTACACCTTC.